This is a list of T cell receptor beta chains from one sample in a study of T cells of healthy individuals. TCRdb fed the 5' RACE reads into MiXCR, producing one record per CDR3 protein. The sample includes some 100,000 distinct CDR3 sequences, approximately 15% seen only once; the top ten take around 6.4%. The receptor set was obtained from a human donor in good health. CDR3s include the opening cysteine and the closing phenylalanine or tryptophan. The D gene is left open where the match is weak. Where a row states a size, it is once, few, many or the class of an expanded clone; other rows omit it.

d_call	clone_size	v_call	j_call	cdr3_aa	cdr3_nt
.	many	TRBV5-5	TRBJ1-2	CASSLAGGTNYGYTF	TGTGCCAGCAGCTTGGCTGGCGGGACTAACTATGGCTACACCTTC
.	.	TRBV21-1	TRBJ2-5	CASSAREGETQYF	TGTGCCAGCAGCGCCAGAGAGGGAGAGACCCAGTACTTC
.	.	TRBV3-1	TRBJ2-3	CASKGSDTQYF	TGTGCCAGCAAAGGGTCAGATACGCAGTATTTT
.	many	TRBV9	TRBJ2-2	CASSPSWANHTGELFF	TGTGCCAGCAGCCCGTCCTGGGCGAATCACACCGGGGAGCTGTTTTTT
.	few	TRBV9	TRBJ2-7	CASSVGPNSYEQYF	TGTGCCAGCAGCGTAGGTCCTAACAGTTACGAGCAGTACTTC
TRBD2	many	TRBV6-4	TRBJ2-1	CASSELAGVDEQFF	TGTGCCAGCAGTGAGCTAGCGGGAGTGGATGAGCAGTTCTTC
.	many	TRBV18	TRBJ2-3	CASSPARSDTQYF	TGTGCCAGCTCACCAGCCCGCTCAGATACGCAGTATTTT
TRBD1	many	TRBV11-2	TRBJ2-3	CASKTGGTDTQYF	TGTGCCAGCAAGACAGGGGGGACAGATACGCAGTATTTT
.	.	TRBV4-1	TRBJ1-5	CASSQSGNNQPQHF	TGCGCCAGCAGCCAATCGGGGAACAATCAGCCCCAGCATTTT
.	many	TRBV6-6	TRBJ2-3	CASSSGRTDTQYF	TGTGCCAGCAGTAGCGGACGCACAGATACGCAGTATTTT
.	many	TRBV6-5	TRBJ1-5	CAASQGSNQPQHF	TGTGCCGCAAGTCAGGGAAGCAATCAGCCCCAGCATTTT
.	.	TRBV19	TRBJ2-2	CASSPGPGSRELFF	TGTGCCAGTAGTCCGGGCCCCGGGAGTAGGGAGCTGTTTTTT
.	many	TRBV10-2	TRBJ2-2	CASQPYTGELFF	TGCGCCAGCCAACCATACACCGGGGAGCTGTTTTTT
TRBD1	few	TRBV5-1	TRBJ2-7	CASSFQGAPHEQYF	TGCGCCAGCAGCTTCCAGGGGGCGCCCCACGAGCAGTACTTC
.	.	TRBV7-2	TRBJ2-7	CASSYLQGIYEQYF	TGTGCCAGCAGCTACCTTCAGGGTATATACGAGCAGTACTTC
.	many	TRBV29-1	TRBJ2-1	CSVEDSVYNEQFF	TGCAGCGTTGAAGATAGTGTATACAATGAGCAGTTCTTC
TRBD2	many	TRBV5-4	TRBJ2-1	CASSLGAGDEQFF	TGTGCCAGCAGCTTGGGGGCGGGGGATGAGCAGTTCTTC
.	few	TRBV2	TRBJ2-4	CASSESLLRVKNIQYF	TGTGCCAGCAGTGAATCACTACTACGGGTCAAAAACATTCAGTACTTC
.	few	TRBV5-6	TRBJ1-2	CASSSGRPPAYGYTF	TGTGCCAGCAGCTCAGGACGGCCCCCCGCCTACGGCTACACCTTC
TRBD2	many	TRBV6-5	TRBJ2-1	CASSLFGGRAGDEQFF	TGTGCCAGCAGTCTTTTTGGCGGGAGGGCCGGTGATGAGCAGTTCTTC
.	few	TRBV2	TRBJ1-6	CASSGLQGQARLHF	TGTGCCAGCAGTGGGTTGCAAGGGCAGGCCCGGCTCCACTTT
TRBD2	.	TRBV28	TRBJ2-5	CASSQLAGGSETQYF	TGTGCCAGCAGCCAACTAGCGGGAGGGAGTGAGACCCAGTACTTC
.	.	TRBV15	TRBJ2-1	CATSRAQYNEQFF	TGTGCCACCAGCAGGGCCCAGTACAATGAGCAGTTCTTC
TRBD1	.	TRBV7-8	TRBJ2-2	CASSLADRGRETGELFF	TGTGCCAGCAGCTTAGCGGACAGGGGCCGGGAAACCGGGGAGCTGTTTTTT
.	many	TRBV4-1	TRBJ2-3	CASSQGTEDTQYF	TGCGCCAGCAGCCAAGGTACCGAGGATACGCAGTATTTT